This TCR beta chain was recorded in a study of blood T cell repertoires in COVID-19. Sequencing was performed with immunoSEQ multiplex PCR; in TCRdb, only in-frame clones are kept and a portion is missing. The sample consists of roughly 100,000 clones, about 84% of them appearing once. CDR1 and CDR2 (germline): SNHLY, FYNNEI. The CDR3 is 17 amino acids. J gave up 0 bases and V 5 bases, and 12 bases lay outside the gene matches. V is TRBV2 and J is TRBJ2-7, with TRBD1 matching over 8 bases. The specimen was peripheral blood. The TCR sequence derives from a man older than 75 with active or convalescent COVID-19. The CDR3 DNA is TGTGCCAGCAGTTTCACTTCTTCGGGACAGGCCTCCTACGAGCAGTACTTC. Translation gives CASSFTSSGQASYEQYF.